This is a list of T cell receptor beta chains from one sample in a study of blood T cell repertoires in COVID-19. The protocol was immunoSEQ multiplex PCR, while the TCRdb copy is restricted to in-frame clones and leaves out a portion. The table includes 410,000 or so clones, over 75% detected once. Sequenced sample: peripheral blood. All receptors derive from a woman aged 40 to 49 with COVID-19, enrolled during active disease. Each CDR3 is given with its conserved first and last residue. Fields, in order: D gene, J gene, clone size, V gene, CDR3 protein, CDR3 DNA. D genes are given only for firm matches. Some rows have no size entry. The others give once, few or many, or a class for an expanded clone.

d_gene: TRBD2; j_gene: TRBJ2-3; abundance: NA; v_gene: TRBV29-1; CDR3aa: CSVPGGSGGATDTQYF; CDR3nt: TGCAGCGTCCCCGGAGGTAGCGGGGGGGCCACAGATACGCAGTATTTT
d_gene: TRBD2; j_gene: TRBJ2-2; abundance: NA; v_gene: TRBV9; CDR3aa: CASSVLAGDLNTGELFF; CDR3nt: TGTGCCAGCAGCGTCCTAGCGGGGGACTTAAACACCGGGGAGCTGTTTTTT
d_gene: TRBD2; j_gene: TRBJ2-3; abundance: NA; v_gene: TRBV28; CDR3aa: CASASGGSTDTQYF; CDR3nt: TGTGCCAGCGCTAGCGGGGGTAGCACAGATACGCAGTATTTT
d_gene: TRBD1; j_gene: TRBJ2-5; abundance: NA; v_gene: TRBV28; CDR3aa: CASIPPDRGTETQYF; CDR3nt: TGTGCCAGCATCCCCCCGGACAGGGGGACCGAGACCCAGTACTTC
d_gene: NA; j_gene: TRBJ2-1; abundance: NA; v_gene: TRBV6-5; CDR3aa: CASSSKQGYSYNEQFF; CDR3nt: TGTGCCAGCAGTTCGAAACAGGGCTACTCATACAATGAGCAGTTCTTC
d_gene: TRBD1; j_gene: TRBJ1-6; abundance: few; v_gene: TRBV27; CDR3aa: CASSWDRGGGSPLHF; CDR3nt: TGTGCCAGCAGTTGGGACAGGGGCGGGGGTTCACCCCTCCACTTT
d_gene: TRBD1; j_gene: TRBJ1-6; abundance: NA; v_gene: TRBV30; CDR3aa: CAWNLPRDRDSYNSPLHF; CDR3nt: TGTGCCTGGAACCTACCCAGGGACAGGGATTCCTATAATTCACCCCTCCACTTT
d_gene: NA; j_gene: TRBJ2-2; abundance: NA; v_gene: TRBV28; CDR3aa: CASSLGQVNTGELFF; CDR3nt: TGTGCCAGCAGTTTGGGTCAGGTGAACACCGGGGAGCTGTTTTTT
d_gene: NA; j_gene: TRBJ1-2; abundance: NA; v_gene: TRBV3-1/TRBV3-2; CDR3aa: CASSPGDQGYTF; CDR3nt: TGTGCCAGCAGCCCTGGTGATCAGGGCTACACCTTC
d_gene: TRBD1; j_gene: TRBJ2-1; abundance: NA; v_gene: TRBV4-3; CDR3aa: CASSQEPGGYNEQFF; CDR3nt: TGCGCCAGCAGCCAAGAGCCAGGGGGCTACAATGAGCAGTTCTTC
d_gene: NA; j_gene: TRBJ1-1; abundance: NA; v_gene: TRBV18; CDR3aa: CASSPQGREEAFF; CDR3nt: TGTGCCAGCTCTCCACAAGGGCGGGAAGAAGCTTTCTTT
d_gene: NA; j_gene: TRBJ1-3; abundance: NA; v_gene: TRBV7-3; CDR3aa: CASSLAGGNTIYF; CDR3nt: TGTGCCAGCAGCTTGGCAGGTGGAAACACCATATATTTT
d_gene: TRBD1; j_gene: TRBJ2-1; abundance: NA; v_gene: TRBV14; CDR3aa: CASSQGQGVPGYNEQFF; CDR3nt: TGTGCCAGCAGCCAAGGACAGGGGGTCCCAGGCTACAATGAGCAGTTCTTC
d_gene: NA; j_gene: TRBJ1-1; abundance: NA; v_gene: TRBV27; CDR3aa: CASSLYGDLISQNTEAFF; CDR3nt: TGTGCCAGCAGTTTATACGGGGACTTAATTTCCCAGAACACTGAAGCTTTCTTT
d_gene: NA; j_gene: TRBJ1-4; abundance: once; v_gene: TRBV29-1; CDR3aa: CSVGVNNEKLFF; CDR3nt: TGCAGCGTTGGCGTTAATAATGAAAAACTGTTTTTT
d_gene: NA; j_gene: TRBJ1-4; abundance: NA; v_gene: TRBV2; CDR3aa: CASSRSGTTNEKLFF; CDR3nt: TGTGCCAGCAGTCGATCCGGGACAACTAATGAAAAACTGTTTTTT
d_gene: NA; j_gene: TRBJ1-1; abundance: few; v_gene: TRBV5-8; CDR3aa: CASSYGVPEAFF; CDR3nt: TGTGCCAGCAGCTACGGGGTCCCTGAAGCTTTCTTT
d_gene: TRBD2; j_gene: TRBJ2-3; abundance: NA; v_gene: TRBV6-2/TRBV6-3; CDR3aa: CASSSPGLAGGTDTQYF; CDR3nt: TGTGCCAGCAGTTCCCCAGGACTAGCGGGAGGGACAGATACGCAGTATTTT
d_gene: NA; j_gene: TRBJ1-4; abundance: NA; v_gene: TRBV27; CDR3aa: CASSLVRASNEKLFF; CDR3nt: TGTGCCAGCAGTTTGGTCAGGGCAAGTAATGAAAAACTGTTTTTT
d_gene: TRBD1; j_gene: TRBJ2-7; abundance: NA; v_gene: TRBV6-5; CDR3aa: CASSDRGPIYEQYF; CDR3nt: TGTGCCAGCAGCGACAGGGGCCCGATCTACGAGCAGTACTTC
d_gene: NA; j_gene: TRBJ2-7; abundance: NA; v_gene: TRBV7-6; CDR3aa: CASSLVSGQSYEQYF; CDR3nt: TGTGCCAGCAGCTTAGTCTCGGGACAATCCTACGAGCAGTACTTC
d_gene: NA; j_gene: TRBJ2-7; abundance: NA; v_gene: TRBV6-5; CDR3aa: CAGLTDPYEQYF; CDR3nt: TGTGCCGGATTGACAGATCCCTACGAGCAGTACTTC
d_gene: NA; j_gene: TRBJ1-2; abundance: NA; v_gene: TRBV6-5; CDR3aa: CASSFTGSHGYTF; CDR3nt: TGTGCCAGCAGTTTCACAGGGTCCCATGGCTACACCTTC
d_gene: TRBD1; j_gene: TRBJ1-1; abundance: NA; v_gene: TRBV28; CDR3aa: CASTLLERGRGAFF; CDR3nt: TGTGCCAGCACCCTACTTGAGAGGGGGCGCGGAGCTTTCTTT
d_gene: TRBD1; j_gene: TRBJ1-1; abundance: few; v_gene: TRBV3-1/TRBV3-2; CDR3aa: CASSRPGQEAFF; CDR3nt: TGTGCCAGCAGCCGGCCGGGACAGGAAGCTTTCTTT
d_gene: NA; j_gene: TRBJ1-5; abundance: NA; v_gene: TRBV28; CDR3aa: CASTRDSNQPQHF; CDR3nt: TGTGCCAGCACCAGGGATAGCAATCAGCCCCAGCATTTT
d_gene: NA; j_gene: TRBJ1-4; abundance: NA; v_gene: TRBV7-9; CDR3aa: CASRASSGPGKLFF; CDR3nt: TGTGCCAGCAGAGCCAGCTCCGGTCCAGGAAAACTGTTTTTT
d_gene: NA; j_gene: TRBJ1-5; abundance: NA; v_gene: TRBV9; CDR3aa: CASSVAPGQPQHF; CDR3nt: TGTGCCAGCAGCGTAGCCCCGGGTCAGCCCCAGCATTTT
d_gene: TRBD2; j_gene: TRBJ2-5; abundance: NA; v_gene: TRBV5-4; CDR3aa: CASSLNLAEASETQYF; CDR3nt: TGTGCCAGCAGCCTTAATCTAGCGGAGGCGTCGGAGACCCAGTACTTC
d_gene: TRBD1; j_gene: TRBJ2-7; abundance: NA; v_gene: TRBV19; CDR3aa: CASSRQGDSYEQYF; CDR3nt: TGTGCCAGTAGTAGGCAGGGGGACTCCTACGAGCAGTACTTC
d_gene: NA; j_gene: TRBJ2-7; abundance: NA; v_gene: TRBV20-1; CDR3aa: CSASGRPYLRGQYF; CDR3nt: TGCAGTGCTAGTGGCAGGCCATATCTACGGGGGCAGTACTTC
d_gene: TRBD1; j_gene: TRBJ2-3; abundance: NA; v_gene: TRBV30; CDR3aa: CASTRRTGGSATQYF; CDR3nt: TGTGCCTCTACCCGTCGGACAGGGGGCTCGGCTACGCAGTATTTT
d_gene: TRBD1; j_gene: TRBJ2-7; abundance: NA; v_gene: TRBV29-1; CDR3aa: CSVAGGGIYEQYF; CDR3nt: TGCAGCGTTGCAGGGGGCGGAATCTACGAGCAGTACTTC
d_gene: NA; j_gene: TRBJ1-4; abundance: NA; v_gene: TRBV3-1/TRBV3-2; CDR3aa: CASSQASRVSEKLFF; CDR3nt: TGTGCCAGCAGCCAAGCGTCCCGGGTGAGTGAAAAACTGTTTTTT
d_gene: TRBD2; j_gene: TRBJ2-5; abundance: NA; v_gene: TRBV27; CDR3aa: CASSSLAGGGGETQYF; CDR3nt: TGTGCCAGCAGTTCACTAGCGGGAGGCGGGGGGGAGACCCAGTACTTC
d_gene: TRBD1; j_gene: TRBJ1-5; abundance: NA; v_gene: TRBV27; CDR3aa: CASRVGTGVGQPQHF; CDR3nt: TGTGCCAGCAGAGTCGGGACAGGGGTCGGTCAGCCCCAGCATTTT
d_gene: TRBD2; j_gene: TRBJ2-7; abundance: NA; v_gene: TRBV29-1; CDR3aa: CSAGTRGGEQYF; CDR3nt: TGCAGCGCTGGGACCCGGGGGGGCGAGCAGTACTTC
d_gene: NA; j_gene: TRBJ2-5; abundance: NA; v_gene: TRBV7-2; CDR3aa: CASSLTTGFQETQYF; CDR3nt: TGTGCCAGCAGCTTAACAACAGGGTTCCAAGAGACCCAGTACTTC
d_gene: TRBD1; j_gene: TRBJ1-1; abundance: once; v_gene: TRBV3-1/TRBV3-2; CDR3aa: CASSLWTGRTEAFF; CDR3nt: TGTGCCAGCAGCCTCTGGACAGGGAGGACTGAAGCTTTCTTT
d_gene: TRBD1; j_gene: TRBJ2-2; abundance: NA; v_gene: TRBV2; CDR3aa: CASPGGGAGELFF; CDR3nt: TGTGCCAGCCCAGGGGGTGGGGCCGGGGAGCTGTTTTTT
d_gene: TRBD1; j_gene: TRBJ1-2; abundance: few; v_gene: TRBV5-1; CDR3aa: CASSPGQGEGYTF; CDR3nt: TGCGCCAGCAGCCCAGGACAGGGCGAGGGCTACACCTTC
d_gene: TRBD2; j_gene: TRBJ2-5; abundance: NA; v_gene: TRBV11-2; CDR3aa: CASSLGTSPAETQYF; CDR3nt: TGTGCCAGCAGCTTAGGGACTAGCCCCGCAGAGACCCAGTACTTC
d_gene: TRBD1; j_gene: TRBJ2-7; abundance: NA; v_gene: TRBV9; CDR3aa: CASSVGTGLTYEQYF; CDR3nt: TGTGCCAGCAGCGTAGGGACAGGGTTGACCTACGAGCAGTACTTC
d_gene: TRBD2; j_gene: TRBJ2-4; abundance: NA; v_gene: TRBV2; CDR3aa: CASSETSGVVQYF; CDR3nt: TGTGCCAGCAGTGAGACTAGCGGGGTAGTTCAGTACTTC
d_gene: NA; j_gene: TRBJ1-5; abundance: once; v_gene: TRBV6-2/TRBV6-3; CDR3aa: CASSYKWSVGNQPQHF; CDR3nt: TGTGCCAGCAGTTACAAGTGGAGCGTGGGCAATCAGCCCCAGCATTTT
d_gene: TRBD2; j_gene: TRBJ2-1; abundance: NA; v_gene: TRBV7-9; CDR3aa: CASSWPRLAGGPNEQFF; CDR3nt: TGTGCCAGCAGCTGGCCGAGACTAGCGGGGGGGCCCAATGAGCAGTTCTTC
d_gene: TRBD1; j_gene: TRBJ2-2; abundance: NA; v_gene: TRBV9; CDR3aa: CASSVGQGVIGELFF; CDR3nt: TGTGCCAGCAGCGTGGGACAGGGGGTGATCGGGGAGCTGTTTTTT
d_gene: NA; j_gene: TRBJ2-3; abundance: NA; v_gene: TRBV4-2; CDR3aa: CASSPGAPSKYF; CDR3nt: TGTGCCAGCAGCCCCGGTGCGCCCTCCAAGTATTTT
d_gene: NA; j_gene: TRBJ2-5; abundance: NA; v_gene: TRBV9; CDR3aa: CASSGSPETQYF; CDR3nt: TGTGCCAGCAGCGGTAGCCCCGAGACCCAGTACTTC
d_gene: TRBD1; j_gene: TRBJ1-2; abundance: NA; v_gene: TRBV6-6; CDR3aa: CASTGGGYGYTF; CDR3nt: TGTGCCAGTACAGGGGGAGGCTATGGCTACACCTTC
d_gene: TRBD1; j_gene: TRBJ1-5; abundance: NA; v_gene: TRBV16; CDR3aa: CASSQSGTGRSQPQHF; CDR3nt: TGTGCCAGCAGCCAATCCGGGACAGGGAGGAGCCAGCCCCAGCATTTT